The entry below gives a single T cell receptor beta chain sequence along with its context. Its antigen is still unknown. Per-base qualities were not stored, and no clone one base away is much larger. This sample was taken from a study of neoadjuvant nivolumab and ipilimumab in lung cancer (dated by TCRdb to about 2020). Looking at the study overall: Nivolumab was given at 3 mg/kg intravenously on days 1, 15 and 29, and the combination arm added ipilimumab 1 mg/kg on day 1 only. Matched pretherapy and resected tumor pairs were analyzed from seven patients, of whom four had been treated with nivolumab and three with nivolumab plus ipilimumab. The major pathologic response (MPR) rate in the intention-to-treat population in each study arm was designated as the primary trial endpoint. The study compared TCR repertoires in pretherapy (baseline) peripheral blood with TCR repertoires in tumors resected at surgery after neoadjuvant immune checkpoint blockade. Of the 45 or so patients with operable NSCLC treated in the trial, roughly 23 were randomized to nivolumab monotherapy and roughly 21 to nivolumab plus ipilimumab.

The trim is 4 bases for V and 4 bases for J, with a gap of 15 bases between the germline ends. CDR1 and CDR2 were assigned from the germline V gene as SGHDT and YYEEEE. Inclusive of the bounding cysteine and phenylalanine, the CDR3 is 16 residues long. Only CDR3 DNA remains: 48 bases, in frame from the first base. The library was prepared using the immunoSEQ multiplex PCR assay. For the original study's pipeline: Richness and clonality were used to summarize the repertoires, and clones that significantly expanded or contracted between pre- and post-therapy samples were identified. TCRdb retrieved this table from immuneACCESS and kept in-frame rearrangements only. Not all clones are present; in checked studies, unresolved V genes account for under half, and no reason is known for the remainder. V and J calls and clone size are given by that table; D and trimming were obtained from the DNA. In this sample the table shows 7,500 to 9,000 clones, under 90% of which occur a single time. The ten largest make up approximately 8% of the sample.

Taken with the paper, the label for time point translates to: at surgical resection after neoadjuvant nivolumab +/- ipilimumab. Samples came from the phase 2 randomized NEOSTAR trial, which tested neoadjuvant nivolumab or nivolumab plus ipilimumab followed by surgery in operable NSCLC. Results the study describes overall, beyond this receptor: No significant correlation was found between TCR clonality and pathologic tumor regression, and only a single major-pathologic-response sample was available for the analysis of TCR clonality versus pathologic tumor regression. TCR sequencing was performed in a small number of samples. Tumor T-cell richness and clonality rose from pretherapy to surgery in three of three dual-therapy tumors but in only two of four nivolumab-treated tumors. Pretherapy blood TCR richness correlated positively with richness in tumors resected after neoadjuvant therapy (Spearman R ~ 0.8). TCR richness and clonality were greater in resected tumors than in tumor-adjacent uninvolved lung, and increases were seen in more dual-therapy-treated tumors.

The source was tumor tissue, collected after neoadjuvant nivolumab, alone or with ipilimumab, at or shortly before surgery. This sequence uses TRBV5-6 and TRBJ2-6; there is no confident call for the D gene. The clonotype comes from an adult with non-small cell lung cancer. The CDR3 reads as follows: CASSGDLRTGANVLTF. The nucleotide sequence reads TGTGCCAGCAGCGGGGATTTAAGGACGGGGGCCAACGTCCTGACTTTC.